This T cell receptor beta chain appears in the sequencing data of a study of post-analysis software for immune sequencing data. Overall study results and limits: With TRBV5-6, TRBV5-1 and TRBV20-1 included, about five TRBV segments were more frequent in patients than in controls.

Each TCR beta cDNA library carried unique molecular identifiers. Via MiXCR, TCRdb re-called the PCR reads, giving one row per CDR3 protein. This sample has 450,000 to 700,000 distinct CDR3 sequences, with about 44% found just once. This clonotype appeared a few times. Antigen specificity is unknown. The length of the CDR3 is 16 residues. V was clipped by 9 bases and J by 4 bases, with 23 bases between them. Germline loops: CDR1 MNHNY, CDR2 SVGAGI (reference sequence). Sequencing used blood. The V and J genes are TRBV6-6 and TRBJ2-3; possibly TRBD1 for D (5 bases). The source is a girl under 18 with multiple sclerosis. CDR3 protein: CASTYGGRVGSDTQYF. CDR3 bases: TGTGCCAGTACTTATGGTGGCAGGGTTGGATCAGATACGCAGTATTTT.